This T cell receptor beta chain comes out of a study of T cell responses to AZD1222 COVID-19 vaccine. Losses at the gene ends were 5 bases for V and 4 bases for J; bases not matched to a gene: 2. CDR3 length: 13 residues. Per the germline V gene, CDR1 is SGHTA and CDR2 is FQGTGA. The assay was immunoSEQ multiplex PCR, and TCRdb's table has in-frame clones only and misses some. The table has 120,000 or so clones, 80% to 90% seen once. This sequence originates from an adult in good health. The rearrangement uses TRBV7-3 and TRBJ2-1; 7 bases agree with TRBD1. This specimen consisted of peripheral blood, obtained on day 0 of AZD1222 vaccination. The CDR3, as DNA: TGTGCCAGCAGCCCAGGGGGTTACAATGAGCAGTTCTTC. Translating it yields CASSPGGYNEQFF. The full variable domain, in which reference TRBV7-3 and TRBJ2-1 provide the parts outside the CDR3, is GAGVSQTPSNKVTEKGKYVELRCDPISGHTALYWYRQSLGQGPEFLIYFQGTGAADDSGLPNDRFFAVRPEGSVSTLKIQRTERGDSAVYLCASSPGGYNEQFFGPGTRLTVL.